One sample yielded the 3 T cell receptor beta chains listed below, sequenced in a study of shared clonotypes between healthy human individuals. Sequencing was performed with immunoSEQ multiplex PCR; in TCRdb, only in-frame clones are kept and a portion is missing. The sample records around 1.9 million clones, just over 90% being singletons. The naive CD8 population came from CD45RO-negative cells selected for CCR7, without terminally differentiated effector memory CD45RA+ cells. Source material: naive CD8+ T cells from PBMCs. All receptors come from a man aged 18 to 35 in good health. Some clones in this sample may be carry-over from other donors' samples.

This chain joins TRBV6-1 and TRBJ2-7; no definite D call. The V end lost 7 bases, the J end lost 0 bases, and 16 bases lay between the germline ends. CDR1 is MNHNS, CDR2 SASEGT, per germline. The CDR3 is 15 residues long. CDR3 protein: CASTPAYHLSYEQYF. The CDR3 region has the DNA TGTGCCAGCACCCCCGCTTACCACCTCTCCTACGAGCAGTACTTC.

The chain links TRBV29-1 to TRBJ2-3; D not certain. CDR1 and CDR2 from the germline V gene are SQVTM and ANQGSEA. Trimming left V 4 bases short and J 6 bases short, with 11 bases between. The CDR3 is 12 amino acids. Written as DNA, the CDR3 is TGCAGCGTTGTACCAGTAATGGATACGCAGTATTTT. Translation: CSVVPVMDTQYF.

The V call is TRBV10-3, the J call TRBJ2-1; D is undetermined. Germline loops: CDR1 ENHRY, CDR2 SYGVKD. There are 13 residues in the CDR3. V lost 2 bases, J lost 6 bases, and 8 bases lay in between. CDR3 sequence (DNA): TGTGCCATCAGTGAGGCTAGATTCAATGAGCAGTTCTTC. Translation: CAISEARFNEQFF.